This T cell receptor beta chain was retrieved from a study of radiation and T cells in renal cell carcinoma. V was pared by 5 bases and J by 5 bases, with 22 bases between. The CDR3 has 17 residues. CDR1 and CDR2 from the germline V gene are SGHTA and FQGTGA. Documented time point: blood 2 weeks post-SBRT. The sample's treatment: 15 Gy SBRT to primary tumor, nephrectomy 4 weeks later. The patient's renal cell carcinoma had clear cell pathology. Clones were sequenced by immunoSEQ multiplex PCR, and TCRdb holds only the in-frame ones, with some missing. The sample carries roughly 130,000 clones, roughly 91% recorded once.

The gene calls are TRBV7-3 and TRBJ2-1; D is possibly TRBD1 or TRBD2 (5 bases each). Here the sequenced sample was blood, taken from a patient whose treatment included radiotherapy and nephrectomy. This TCR was recovered from a woman in her 70s with renal cell carcinoma. The CDR3 bases are TGTGCCAGCAGCCCCCCCCGTAAATCCGGGGCAAACAATGAGCAGTTCTTC. Protein sequence: CASSPPRKSGANNEQFF.